This T cell receptor (beta chain) was sequenced in a study of T cell responses to AZD1222 COVID-19 vaccine. Overall study findings and caveats: Recipients of two AZD1222 doses showed rising Spike-specific TCR breadth and depth. Spike-wide coverage was observed for vaccine-associated CD4 TCRs, with dominant responses at 160-218 and 743-854. Mostly white British, mostly female donors; authors suggested clonal diversity may be underestimated. At baseline, seropositivity was found in only six or seven AZD1222 recipients.

CDR3 length: 13 residues. The germline V gene encodes CDR1 MNHEY and CDR2 SVGAGI. V lost 8 bases and J 11 bases, leaving 19 bases between the germline ends. Produced via immunoSEQ multiplex PCR; TCRdb's table is partial and in-frame only. The repertoire holds 90,000 to 120,000 clones, with about 85% as singletons. This clone was recorded only once. Its cognate antigen is unknown. The sample was peripheral blood, taken on day 0 of AZD1222 vaccination. The clonotype comes from an adult in good health. The rearrangement uses TRBV6-5 and TRBJ2-1; D is possibly TRBD1 (6 bases). The DNA for the CDR3 is TGTGCCAGCTTGGAGACAGGAGGTTCACAGCAGTTCTTC. The encoded protein is CASLETGGSQQFF.